This TCR beta chain came from a study of T cells in Graves' hyperthyroidism and ophthalmopathy. This CDR3 contains 12 residues. Germline values: CDR1 MDHEN, CDR2 SYDVKM. Trimming removed 3 bases from V and 7 bases from J, with 7 bases in between. There were TCR beta CDR3 regions amplified from RNA transcripts. The study used the HTBI primer set for a first-round RT-PCR of the TCR CDR3. TCRdb independently ran MiXCR on the multiplex PCR reads; one entry per CDR3 protein. The table lists around 110,000 distinct CDR3 sequences, 16% of them singletons. Study-wide results and limits: From stable hyperthyroidism, ophthalmopathy was separated by a 13 V-J model.

This clonotype has ten or more counts. The antigen is undetermined. Stable Graves' hyperthyroidism denoted no ophthalmopathy progression over 18 months. Hyperthyroidism, newly diagnosed and lasting under 2 months, affected patients aged 18 to 65. A patient was excluded if there was uncontrolled infection, other autoimmune disease, pregnancy or lactation. The chain has TRBV28 and TRBJ1-5; D not certain. Sequences were obtained from blood. The origin of this receptor is a woman aged 45-60 years with Graves' hyperthyroidism. CDR3 sequence: CASSFGRQPQHF. CDR3 nucleotide sequence: TGTGCCAGCAGTTTTGGACGGCAGCCCCAGCATTTT.